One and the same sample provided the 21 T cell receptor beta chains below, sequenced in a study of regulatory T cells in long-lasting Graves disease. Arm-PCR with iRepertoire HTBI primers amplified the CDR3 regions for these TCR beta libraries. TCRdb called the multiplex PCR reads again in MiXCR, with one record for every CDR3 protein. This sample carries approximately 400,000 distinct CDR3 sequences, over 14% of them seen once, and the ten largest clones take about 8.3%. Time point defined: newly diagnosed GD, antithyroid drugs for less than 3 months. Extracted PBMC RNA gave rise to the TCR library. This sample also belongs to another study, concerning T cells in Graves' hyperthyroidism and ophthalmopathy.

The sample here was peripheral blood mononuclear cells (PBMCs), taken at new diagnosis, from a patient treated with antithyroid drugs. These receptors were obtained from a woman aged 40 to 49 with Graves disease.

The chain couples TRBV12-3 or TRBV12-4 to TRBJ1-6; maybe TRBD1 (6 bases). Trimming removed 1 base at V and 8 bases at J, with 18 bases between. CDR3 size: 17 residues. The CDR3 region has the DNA TGTGCCAGCAGTTTAGGTCCCGACAGGTGGCAGGATTCACCCCTCCACTTT. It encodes CASSLGPDRWQDSPLHF.

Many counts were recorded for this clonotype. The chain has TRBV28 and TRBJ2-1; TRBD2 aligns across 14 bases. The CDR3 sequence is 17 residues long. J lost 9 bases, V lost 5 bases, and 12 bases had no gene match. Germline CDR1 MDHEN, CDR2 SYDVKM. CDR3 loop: CASSDPGLAGVFGEQFF. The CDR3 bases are TGTGCCAGCAGTGATCCGGGACTAGCGGGAGTATTTGGTGAGCAGTTCTTC. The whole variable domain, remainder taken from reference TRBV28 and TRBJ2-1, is DVKVTQSSRYLVKRTGEKVFLECVQDMDHENMFWYRQDPGLGLRLIYFSYDVKMKEKGDIPEGYSVSREKKERFSLILESASTNQTSMYLCASSDPGLAGVFGEQFFGPGTRLTVL.

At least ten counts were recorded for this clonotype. The CDR3 DNA reads as TGTGCCAGCAGCTTCTCAACTAATGAAAAACTGTTTTTT. This sequence encodes CASSFSTNEKLFF. This chain uses TRBV11-2 with TRBJ1-4; D not resolved. This CDR3 spans 13 amino acids. The V gene lost 3 bases and the J gene lost 0 bases, with 2 bases spanning the gap. Germline loops: CDR1 SGHAT, CDR2 FQNNGV.

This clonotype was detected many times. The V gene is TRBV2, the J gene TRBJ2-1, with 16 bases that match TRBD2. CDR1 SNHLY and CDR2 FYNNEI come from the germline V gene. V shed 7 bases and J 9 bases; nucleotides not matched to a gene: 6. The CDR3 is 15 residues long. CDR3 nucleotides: TGTGCCAGCATCGGGACTAGCGGGAGGGCCGCTGAGCAGTTCTTC. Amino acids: CASIGTSGRAAEQFF. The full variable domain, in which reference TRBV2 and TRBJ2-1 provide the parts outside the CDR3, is EPEVTQTPSHQVTQMGQEVILRCVPISNHLYFYWYRQILGQKVEFLVSFYNNEISEKSEIFDDQFSVERPDGSNFTLKIRSTKLEDSAMYFCASIGTSGRAAEQFFGPGTRLTVL.

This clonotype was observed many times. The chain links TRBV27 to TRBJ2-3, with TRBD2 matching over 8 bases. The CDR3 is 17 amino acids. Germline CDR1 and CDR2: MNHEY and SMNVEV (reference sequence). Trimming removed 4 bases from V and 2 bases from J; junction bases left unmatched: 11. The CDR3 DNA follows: TGTGCCAGCAGTTCCCGACAGAGCGGGAGCCCCACAGATACGCAGTATTTT. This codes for CASSSRQSGSPTDTQYF.

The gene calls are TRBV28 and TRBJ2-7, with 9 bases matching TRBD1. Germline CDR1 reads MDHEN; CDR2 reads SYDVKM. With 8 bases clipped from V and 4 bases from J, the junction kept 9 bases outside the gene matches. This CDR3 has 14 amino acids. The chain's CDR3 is CASFGPGQGYEQYF. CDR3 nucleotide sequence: TGTGCCAGCTTCGGCCCGGGACAGGGATACGAGCAGTACTTC.

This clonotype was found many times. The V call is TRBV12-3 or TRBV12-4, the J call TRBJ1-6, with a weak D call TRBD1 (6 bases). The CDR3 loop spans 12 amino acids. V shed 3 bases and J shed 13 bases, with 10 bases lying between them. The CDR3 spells CASSFGGQPLHF. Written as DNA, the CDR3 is TGTGCCAGCAGTTTTGGGGGCCAGCCCCTCCACTTT.

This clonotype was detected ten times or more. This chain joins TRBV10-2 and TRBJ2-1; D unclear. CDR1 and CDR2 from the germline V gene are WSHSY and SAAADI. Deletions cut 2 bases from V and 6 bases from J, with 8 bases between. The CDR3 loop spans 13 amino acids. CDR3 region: CASSERPVNEQFF. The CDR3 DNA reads TGCGCCAGCAGTGAGAGACCCGTCAATGAGCAGTTCTTC.

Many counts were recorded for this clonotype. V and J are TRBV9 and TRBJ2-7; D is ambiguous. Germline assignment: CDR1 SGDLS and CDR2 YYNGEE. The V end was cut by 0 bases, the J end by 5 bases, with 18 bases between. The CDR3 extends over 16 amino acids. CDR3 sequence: CASSVESSATPNEQYF. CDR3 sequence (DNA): TGTGCCAGCAGCGTAGAGTCCAGCGCCACCCCTAACGAGCAGTACTTC.

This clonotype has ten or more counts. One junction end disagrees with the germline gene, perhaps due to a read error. Here the CDR3 reads CASSLAQGYTEAFF. The CDR3, as DNA: TGTGCCAGCAGCTTAGCACAGGGGTACACTGAAGCTTTCTTT. The rearrangement links TRBV5-1 to TRBJ1-1, with 7 bases that match TRBD1. The CDR3 length is 14 residues. The germline gives CDR1 SGHRS, CDR2 YFSETQ.

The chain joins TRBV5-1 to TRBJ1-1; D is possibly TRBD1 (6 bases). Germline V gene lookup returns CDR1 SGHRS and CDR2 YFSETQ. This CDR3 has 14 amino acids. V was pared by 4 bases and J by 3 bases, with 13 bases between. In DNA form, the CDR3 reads TGCGCCAGCAGCAGAAACAGGGTGGACACTGAAGCTTTCTTT. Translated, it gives CASSRNRVDTEAFF.

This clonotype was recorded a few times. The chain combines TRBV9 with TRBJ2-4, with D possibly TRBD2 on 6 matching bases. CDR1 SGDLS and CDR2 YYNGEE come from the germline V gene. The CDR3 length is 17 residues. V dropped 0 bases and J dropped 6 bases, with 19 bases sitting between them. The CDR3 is CASSVGSRRDGRNIQYF. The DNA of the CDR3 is TGTGCCAGCAGCGTAGGAAGTAGGCGGGACGGTCGAAACATTCAGTACTTC.

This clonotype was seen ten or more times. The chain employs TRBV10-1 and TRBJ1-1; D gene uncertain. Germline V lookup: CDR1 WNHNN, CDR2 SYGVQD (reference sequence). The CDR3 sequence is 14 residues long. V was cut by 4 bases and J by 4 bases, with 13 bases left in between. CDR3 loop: CASSVAPGSTEAFF. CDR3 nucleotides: TGCGCCAGCAGTGTGGCCCCGGGGAGCACTGAAGCTTTCTTT.

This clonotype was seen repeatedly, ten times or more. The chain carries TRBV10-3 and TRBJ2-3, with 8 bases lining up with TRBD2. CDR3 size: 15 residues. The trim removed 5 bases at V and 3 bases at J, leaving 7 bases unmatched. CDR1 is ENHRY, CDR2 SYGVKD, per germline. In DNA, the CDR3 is TGTGCCATCAGTACAAGCGGGAGTAGTACAGATACGCAGTATTTT. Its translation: CAISTSGSSTDTQYF.

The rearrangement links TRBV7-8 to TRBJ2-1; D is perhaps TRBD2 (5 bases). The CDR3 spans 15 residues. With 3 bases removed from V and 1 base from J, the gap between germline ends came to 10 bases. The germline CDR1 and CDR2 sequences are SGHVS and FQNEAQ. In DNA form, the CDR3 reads TGTGCCAGCAGCTTTAGCGATCGTTCCTACAATGAGCAGTTCTTC. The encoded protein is CASSFSDRSYNEQFF.

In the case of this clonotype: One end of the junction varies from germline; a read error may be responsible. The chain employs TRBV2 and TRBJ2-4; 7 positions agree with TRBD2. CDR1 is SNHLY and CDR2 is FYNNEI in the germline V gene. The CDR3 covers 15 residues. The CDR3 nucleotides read TGTGCCAGCAGTGAGGGGGGGGGGTCCAAAAACATTCGGTACTTC. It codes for CASSEGGGSKNIRYF.

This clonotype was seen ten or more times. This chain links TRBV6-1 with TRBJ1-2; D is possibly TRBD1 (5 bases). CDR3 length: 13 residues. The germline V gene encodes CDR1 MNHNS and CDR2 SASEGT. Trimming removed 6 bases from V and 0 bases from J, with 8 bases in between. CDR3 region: CASRTESNYGYTF. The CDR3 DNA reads TGTGCCAGCAGGACAGAATCTAACTATGGCTACACCTTC.

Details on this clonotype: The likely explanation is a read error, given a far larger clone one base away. The CDR3 loop is CAIRQGADTQYF. The CDR3 bases are TGTGCCATCAGACAGGGGGCAGATACGCAGTATTTT. The J gene is TRBJ2-3, the V gene TRBV6-1; 9 bases are a match to TRBD1. Germline assignment: CDR1 MNHNS and CDR2 SASEGT. V lost 10 bases, J lost 4 bases, and 3 bases stayed unmatched. The CDR3 runs to 12 residues.

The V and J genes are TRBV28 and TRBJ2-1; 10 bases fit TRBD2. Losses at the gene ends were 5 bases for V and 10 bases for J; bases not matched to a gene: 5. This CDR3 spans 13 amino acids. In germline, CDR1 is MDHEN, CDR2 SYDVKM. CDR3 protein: CASSIPLAGEQFF. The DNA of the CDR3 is TGTGCCAGCAGTATACCACTAGCGGGAGAGCAGTTCTTC.

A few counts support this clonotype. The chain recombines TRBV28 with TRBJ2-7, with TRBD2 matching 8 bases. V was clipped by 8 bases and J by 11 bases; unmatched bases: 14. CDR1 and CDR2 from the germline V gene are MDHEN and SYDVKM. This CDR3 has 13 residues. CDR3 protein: CASRISGNDIKYF. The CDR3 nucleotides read TGTGCCAGCCGAATTAGCGGGAACGACATTAAGTACTTC.

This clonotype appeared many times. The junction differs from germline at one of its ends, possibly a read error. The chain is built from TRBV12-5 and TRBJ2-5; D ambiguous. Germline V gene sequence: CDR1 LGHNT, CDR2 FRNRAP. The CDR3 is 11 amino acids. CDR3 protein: CASGLEENQYF. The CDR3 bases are TGTGCTAGTGGTTTGGAGGAGAACCAGTACTTC. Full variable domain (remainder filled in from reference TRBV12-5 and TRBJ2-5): DARVTQTPRHKVTEMGQEVTMRCQPILGHNTVFWYRQTMMQGLELLAYFRNRAPLDDSGMPKDRFSAEMPDATLATLKIQPSEPRDSAVYFCASGLEENQYFGPGTRLLVL.